What follows are 13 T cell receptor beta chains derived from one specimen sequenced in a study of cytomegalovirus exposure and HLA in healthy donors. The PCR used 60 Vbeta and 13 Jbeta primers. Assay: immunoSEQ multiplex PCR; the TCRdb copy retains only in-frame clones and omits some. Here the sample spans approximately 150,000 clones, roughly 68% being singletons. Sequencing used PBMCs. These receptors came from a man aged 30 to 45 in good health and CMV-seropositive.

The chain couples TRBV7-6 to TRBJ2-7, with D perhaps TRBD2 (6 bases). The CDR3 is 18 amino acids. Trimming removed 5 bases from V and 0 bases from J, with 23 bases in between. Germline CDR1 SGHVS, CDR2 FNYEAQ. The CDR3 region is CASSEVVAERLSSYEQYF. DNA for the CDR3: TGTGCCAGCAGCGAGGTAGTAGCGGAGCGGCTAAGCTCCTACGAGCAGTACTTC.

V gene TRBV5-1 combines with J gene TRBJ2-5; D may be TRBD2 (6 bases). Trimming removed 6 bases from V and 5 bases from J, with 17 bases in between. Germline values: CDR1 SGHRS, CDR2 YFSETQ. This CDR3 region has 14 residues. DNA of the CDR3: TGCGCCAGCACGGGAGTTAGGGCGGGGGAGACCCAGTACTTC. Residues: CASTGVRAGETQYF.

This sequence joins TRBV18 and TRBJ2-1, with a possible D match to TRBD2 (5 bases). Trimming took off 0 bases at V and 0 bases at J, with 9 bases between the two ends. The germline CDR1 and CDR2 sequences are KGHSH and LQKENI. CDR3 size: 16 residues. The CDR3 region is CASSPPSAVSYNEQFF. In DNA form, the CDR3 reads TGTGCCAGCTCACCACCTTCAGCGGTCTCCTACAATGAGCAGTTCTTC.

The chain joins TRBV9 to TRBJ2-1; a weak D match, TRBD2 (6 bases). The CDR3 is 15 amino acids. CDR1 is SGDLS and CDR2 is YYNGEE in the germline V gene. The V end was cut by 3 bases, the J end by 0 bases, with 10 bases between. The CDR3 DNA is TGTGCCAGCAGCGGCGCTAGCGTCTCCTACAATGAGCAGTTCTTC. Encoded protein: CASSGASVSYNEQFF.

The chain couples TRBV10-2 to TRBJ1-2; weak D call: TRBD1 (6 bases). Trimming took 0 bases from V and 2 from J, leaving 13 bases between them. The CDR3 consists of 16 residues. Germline CDR1 reads WSHSY; CDR2 reads SAAADI. In DNA, the CDR3 is TGCGCCAGCAGTGAGTCGGGACATGGACCCAACTATGGCTACACCTTC. Its translation is CASSESGHGPNYGYTF.

This rearrangement joins TRBV7-6 to TRBJ1-5; 12 nucleotides line up with TRBD1. This CDR3 has 17 residues. V gave up 5 bases and J gave up 6 bases; unmatched junction bases: 11. Germline values: CDR1 SGHVS, CDR2 FNYEAQ. CDR3 sequence: CASSPGEGQGAGQPQHF. For the CDR3, the DNA is TGTGCCAGCAGCCCGGGCGAGGGACAGGGGGCAGGTCAGCCCCAGCATTTT. The complete variable domain, with remaining parts taken from reference TRBV7-6 and TRBJ1-5, reads GAGVSQSPRYKVTKRGQDVALRCDPISGHVSLYWYRQALGQGPEFLTYFNYEAQQDKSGLPNDRFSAERPEGSISTLTIQRTEQRDSAMYRCASSPGEGQGAGQPQHFGDGTRLSIL.

The CDR3 is CASSEAQDSSYNEQFF. The DNA of the CDR3 is TGTGCCAGCAGTGAAGCGCAGGACAGCTCCTACAATGAGCAGTTCTTC. The chain links TRBV2 to TRBJ2-1; D perhaps matches TRBD1 (6 bases). V lost 0 bases, J lost 0 bases, and 9 bases lay in between. The length of the CDR3 is 16 residues. The germline V gene encodes CDR1 SNHLY and CDR2 FYNNEI.

This clone came up a few times. This chain connects TRBV11-3 to TRBJ2-1; D remains ambiguous. V gave up 4 bases and J gave up 4 bases, with 8 bases separating them. The germline V gene encodes CDR1 SGHNT and CDR2 YENEEA. The CDR3 has 13 residues. The CDR3 protein is CASSSRQYNEQFF. The CDR3 coding sequence is TGTGCCAGCAGCTCGAGACAATACAATGAGCAGTTCTTC.

The chain couples TRBV4-2 to TRBJ1-1; D uncertain. The germline V and J ends were trimmed by 1 base and 5 bases, with 14 bases remaining between them. Germline values: CDR1 LGHNA, CDR2 YNFKEQ. The CDR3 runs 15 residues. Here the CDR3 DNA reads TGTGCCAGCAGCCAAGGGTCTTTGGCGGGGACTGAAGCTTTCTTT. Amino acids: CASSQGSLAGTEAFF.

The chain employs TRBV2 and TRBJ2-7, with a tentative D call TRBD1 (6 bases). Germline CDR1 reads SNHLY; CDR2 reads FYNNEI. The CDR3 is 13 residues long. Trimming removed 7 bases from V and 2 bases from J, with 12 bases in between. CDR3 amino acids: CASTGTTTYEQYF. The CDR3 DNA is TGTGCCAGCACCGGGACAACGACCTACGAGCAGTACTTC.

The V gene is TRBV11-2, the J gene TRBJ2-7; TRBD2 is a possible D gene (5 bases). CDR1 SGHAT and CDR2 FQNNGV come from the germline V gene. The CDR3 has 13 residues. The V and J ends lost 7 bases and 5 bases respectively, with 15 bases between them. The CDR3 protein is CASTGRGANEQYF. The CDR3 coding sequence is TGTGCCAGCACCGGACGGGGAGCTAACGAGCAGTACTTC.

This chain links TRBV9 with TRBJ2-1; TRBD2 matches at 8 bases. The CDR3 runs to 13 residues. Germline CDR1 reads SGDLS; CDR2 reads YYNGEE. With V trimmed by 2 bases and J by 7 bases, 2 bases remained unmatched. The CDR3 here is CASSVGLANEQFF. CDR3 DNA sequence: TGTGCCAGCAGCGTCGGACTAGCAAATGAGCAGTTCTTC. The variable domain in full, with the rest retrieved from reference TRBV9 and TRBJ2-1, is DSGVTQTPKHLITATGQRVTLRCSPRSGDLSVYWYQQSLDQGLQFLIQYYNGEERAKGNILERFSAQQFPDLHSELNLSSLELGDSALYFCASSVGLANEQFFGPGTRLTVL.

This clone is a singleton in its sample. The chain employs TRBV29-1 and TRBJ2-2, with D maybe TRBD2 (7 bases). With 7 bases removed from V and 7 bases from J, the gap between germline ends came to 16 bases. Germline CDR1 reads SQVTM; CDR2 reads ANQGSEA. CDR3 length: 13 amino acids. CDR3 bases: TGCAGCGAGGGAGGAGGGGGGGTCGGGGAGCTGTTTTTT. Amino acid sequence: CSEGGGGVGELFF.